Following are 14 T cell receptor beta chains from one sample sequenced in a study of blood T cells in healthy people across ages. A second PCR of about 7 to 12 cycles used a sample-barcoded 5' primer and a J-beta primer mix. Via MiXCR, TCRdb re-called the 5' RACE reads, giving one row per CDR3 protein. The sample carries roughly 1,700,000 distinct CDR3 sequences, 28% recorded once. Sequencing used blood. These receptors were taken from a woman aged 25 to 45 in good health.

This clonotype was counted only a few times. The gene calls are TRBV7-2 and TRBJ2-5; perhaps TRBD1 as D (6 bases). The CDR3 is 16 amino acids. The germline V and J ends were trimmed by 2 bases and 4 bases, with 17 bases remaining between them. CDR1 is SGHTA, CDR2 FQGNSA, per germline. The CDR3 region is CASSLPEQGLGETQYF. CDR3 DNA sequence: TGTGCCAGCAGCTTACCGGAACAGGGCTTAGGAGAGACCCAGTACTTC.

The rearrangement uses TRBV12-3 or TRBV12-4 and TRBJ1-2; 7 bases fit TRBD1. CDR3 length: 15 amino acids. V lost 5 bases to trimming and J lost 4 bases; unmatched junction nucleotides: 10. The CDR3, as DNA: TGTGCCAGCAGTAAACGACGGGGACAGCTCTATGGCTACACCTTC. Its translation is CASSKRRGQLYGYTF.

The chain is built from TRBV20-1 and TRBJ1-5, with D tentatively TRBD1 (6 bases). Germline lookup yields CDR1 DFQATT and CDR2 SNEGSKA (reference sequence). The V end was cut by 2 bases, the J end by 1 base, with 15 bases between. There are 16 residues in the CDR3. CDR3 protein: CSARSLGQTSNQPQHF. For the CDR3, the DNA is TGCAGTGCTAGATCGCTCGGACAGACCAGCAATCAGCCCCAGCATTTT.

The chain links TRBV3-1 to TRBJ1-4, with D hard to call. Trimming stripped 2 bases from V and 8 bases from J, with 12 bases between. This CDR3 spans 14 amino acids. Germline V gene lookup returns CDR1 LGHDT and CDR2 YNNKEL (reference sequence). The CDR3 sequence: CASSQRQSGEKLFF. CDR3 DNA: TGTGCCAGCAGCCAACGGCAAAGTGGGGAAAAACTGTTTTTT.

This clonotype was detected many times. This chain links TRBV7-9 with TRBJ1-2; no reliable D call. Germline V gives CDR1 SEHNR, CDR2 FQNEAQ (reference sequence). The ends were cut back, 2 bases at V and 4 bases at J, with 17 bases in the middle. CDR3 length: 16 residues. The CDR3 reads CASSLLLTGPSYGYTF. DNA of the CDR3: TGTGCCAGCAGCTTATTGCTGACGGGCCCGTCCTATGGCTACACCTTC.

This clonotype has a handful of counts. The chain has TRBV12-3 or TRBV12-4 and TRBJ1-2; 7 nucleotides align to TRBD1. CDR3 length equals 16 residues. V was clipped by 4 bases and J by 5 bases; unmatched bases: 13. CDR3 in DNA: TGTGCCAGCAGTTCTCACCGGGGGGCAGGGGGGTATGGCTACACCTTC. This codes for CASSSHRGAGGYGYTF.

This clonotype was picked up a small number of times. The genes are TRBV20-1 and TRBJ2-3, with D perhaps matching TRBD1 or TRBD2 (6 bases each). The CDR3 consists of 14 residues. Germline V gene lookup returns CDR1 DFQATT and CDR2 SNEGSKA (reference sequence). Trimming shortened V by 5 bases and J by 0 bases, and 12 bases separated the two germline ends. The CDR3 protein is CSARGRQSTDTQYF. The CDR3 bases are TGCAGTGCTCGGGGGCGGCAGAGCACAGATACGCAGTATTTT.

J is TRBJ2-2 and V is TRBV7-7, with TRBD2 matching over 7 bases. The germline V gene has CDR1 SSHAT and CDR2 FNYEAQ (reference sequence). Trimming cost V 5 bases and J 2 bases; bases outside gene matches: 8. The CDR3 is made up of 16 amino acids. CDR3 bases: TGTGCCAGCAGCCCCTGGAGCGGGGCAAACACCGGGGAGCTGTTTTTT. Translation gives CASSPWSGANTGELFF.

This chain connects TRBV7-2 to TRBJ2-4; D ambiguous. There are 16 residues in the CDR3. Per the germline V gene, CDR1 is SGHTA and CDR2 is FQGNSA. Trimming removed 1 base at V and 0 bases at J, with 10 bases between. The CDR3 DNA reads as TGTGCCAGCAGCTTAGATGGCGGTCTAGCCAAAAACATTCAGTACTTC. It yields the protein CASSLDGGLAKNIQYF. Based on the CDR3 plus reference TRBV7-2 and TRBJ2-4, the full variable domain is GAGVSQSPSNKVTEKGKDVELRCDPISGHTALYWYRQSLGQGLEFLIYFQGNSAPDKSGLPSDRFSAERTGGSVSTLTIQRTQQEDSAVYLCASSLDGGLAKNIQYFGAGTRLSVL.

This clonotype was seen at least ten times. The V gene is TRBV4-3, the J gene TRBJ2-3; 7 bases map to TRBD2. Trimming at V came to 1 base and at J to 1 base, leaving 5 bases not matched to a gene. Germline loops: CDR1 LGHNA, CDR2 YSLEER. The CDR3 is 16 amino acids. CDR3 DNA sequence: TGCGCCAGCAGCCAAGGCAGTCTAGCGGGCACAGATACGCAGTATTTT. Translating gives CASSQGSLAGTDTQYF.

This clonotype appeared many times. The chain uses TRBV7-2 and TRBJ2-4; no firm D call. V gave up 1 base and J gave up 7 bases, with 11 bases separating them. CDR3 length: 14 amino acids. The germline V gene encodes CDR1 SGHTA and CDR2 FQGNSA. The CDR3 reads CASSLGYATNIQYF. DNA for the CDR3: TGTGCCAGCAGCTTAGGTTACGCGACCAACATTCAGTACTTC.

This clonotype was picked up a small number of times. This chain links TRBV12-3 or TRBV12-4 with TRBJ1-3; D is undetermined. V lost 0 bases and J lost 6, with 6 bases in between. CDR3 length: 13 amino acids. This chain's CDR3 is CASSLAQLNTIYF. The CDR3 DNA reads TGTGCCAGCAGTTTAGCCCAGCTAAACACCATATATTTT.

This clonotype was recorded a few times. The V gene is TRBV20-1, the J gene TRBJ2-3; D perhaps matches TRBD2 (5 bases). The CDR3 totals 14 residues. Germline V lookup: CDR1 DFQATT, CDR2 SNEGSKA (reference sequence). V was clipped by 3 bases and J by 10 bases, with 20 bases between them. In nucleotides, the CDR3 is TGCAGTGCTAGGTCCCCGGGGATCTGGGATGCGCAGTATTTT. Its protein is CSARSPGIWDAQYF.

Only a few counts were recorded for this clonotype. The V call is TRBV5-1, the J call TRBJ2-1; 8 positions agree with TRBD2. Germline CDR1 and CDR2: SGHRS and YFSETQ. V trimming: 7 bases; J trimming: 5 bases; junction bases outside the gene matches: 14. This CDR3 contains 16 residues. The CDR3 nucleotides are TGCGCCAGCTCCCTGCAGTTTAGCGGGGCTGACAATGAGCAGTTCTTC. Protein product: CASSLQFSGADNEQFF.